The present T cell receptor (beta chain) was sequenced within a study of CD8 T cells in ankylosing spondylitis. Points from the study as a whole: Past studies reported some motif variants in reactive arthritis synovial fluid and blood. Disease-associated clones were reportedly significantly overrepresented in matched ankylosing spondylitis synovial fluid.

Generation of TCR beta libraries employed quantitative 5'-RACE incorporating molecular barcodes. TCRdb re-analysed the 5' RACE reads in MiXCR, keeping a single row per CDR3 protein. Seen here are 180,000 or so distinct CDR3 sequences, roughly 11% observed once, and the top ten hold roughly 29%. Trimming took off 0 bases at V and 1 base at J, with 11 bases between the two ends. This CDR3 has 15 amino acids. CDR1 is SGHKS and CDR2 is YYEKEE in the germline V gene (reference sequence). This clonotype was seen ten or more times. The antigen remains undetermined. V is TRBV5-5 and J is TRBJ2-7, with D maybe TRBD2 (5 bases). The sample was blood, either unsorted or a sorted T cell fraction (not recorded which). This sequence originates from a male donor with ankylosing spondylitis or in good health (not recorded which). The DNA for the CDR3 is TGTGCCAGCAGCTTGGACCCGGGGAAATCCTACGAGCAGTACTTC. Amino acids: CASSLDPGKSYEQYF.